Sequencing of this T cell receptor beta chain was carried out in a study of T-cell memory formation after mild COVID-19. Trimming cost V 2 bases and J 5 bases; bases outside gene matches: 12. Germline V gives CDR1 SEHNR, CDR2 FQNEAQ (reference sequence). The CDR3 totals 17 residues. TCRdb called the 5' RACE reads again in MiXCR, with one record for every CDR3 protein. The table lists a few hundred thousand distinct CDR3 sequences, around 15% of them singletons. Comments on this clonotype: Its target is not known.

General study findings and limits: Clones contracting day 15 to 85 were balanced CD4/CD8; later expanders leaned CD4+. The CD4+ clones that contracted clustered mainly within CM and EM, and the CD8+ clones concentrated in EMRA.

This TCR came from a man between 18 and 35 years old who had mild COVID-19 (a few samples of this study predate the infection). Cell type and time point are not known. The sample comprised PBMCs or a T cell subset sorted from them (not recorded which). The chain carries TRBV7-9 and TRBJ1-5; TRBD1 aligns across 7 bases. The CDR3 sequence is CASSLTPQGGADQPQHF. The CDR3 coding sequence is TGTGCCAGCAGCTTAACGCCTCAGGGGGGGGCAGATCAGCCCCAGCATTTT.